Included here is one T cell receptor beta chain sequence, with context. The clone's antigen remains unknown. Base qualities were left out, and no much larger clone turns up one base away. Unmatched junction bases come to 2, with V trimmed by 6 bases and J by 2 bases. The CDR3 runs 13 amino acids, cysteine and phenylalanine included. Left in the record is the CDR3 DNA by itself, 39 bases read in frame from the first base. CDR1 and CDR2 were assigned from the germline V gene as SGHTA and FQGNSA. The entry originates in a study of CD4+ T cells in melanoma (dated by TCRdb to between 2022 and 2023). As for the study more broadly: The study investigated neoantigen-specific CD4+ T cells in human melanoma.

Study-level results and caveats: Neoantigen-specific CD4+ T cells in melanoma were reported to have a range of differentiation states. The report described a correlation between neoantigen-specific CD4+ T cells and the function of CD8+ T cells, macrophages and B cells.

The donors were melanoma patients. The library was made by the immunoSEQ multiplex PCR assay. Entries here come from immuneACCESS through TCRdb and include only in-frame sequences with V and J called. Some clones fail to appear in such tables; in the studies checked, an unresolved V gene covers under half of the shortfall, and the cause of the remainder is unknown. For this sample there are roughly 110,000 clones; 92% appear just once. The ten biggest clones cover roughly 3.1% of the sample. Input material: peripheral blood. The chain is made from TRBV7-2 and TRBJ2-5; TRBD1 fits 8 bases in the junction. The sequence was obtained from a human donor with melanoma. The bases are TGTGCCAGCAGACAGGGGGGTCAAGAGACCCAGTACTTC. This encodes CASRQGGQETQYF.